One TCR beta chain is described in this entry. What it binds is not known. This specimen belongs to a study of cytomegalovirus exposure and HLA in healthy donors. A multiplex PCR was run with 60 Vbeta primers and 13 Jbeta primers. Authors' analysis steps: Unique TCR beta chains numbered about 72 million in a later analysis, with roughly 9.9 million shared. Repertoires were generated with immunoSEQ multiplex PCR, while TCRdb's copy carries only in-frame clones and drops some. V and J calls and clone size are as listed in that table; D and trimming were resolved from the DNA. The sample holds about 160,000 clones, roughly 70% seen once. V dropped 5 bases and J dropped 1; count of bases not matched to a gene: 9. The CDR3 contains 17 residues. CDR1 and CDR2 (germline): SEHNR, FQNEAQ (reference sequence). Overall study findings and caveats: Sequencing depth roughly uniform across donors was assumed in presence/absence analyses. TCR beta V segments were, for the most part, productive about 90% or about 30% of the time in an earlier analysis.

At sampling all donors were nominally healthy, likely with unrecorded immune exposures. This clonotype was obtained from a woman aged 25 to 39 in good health and CMV-seronegative. The specimen was PBMCs. The rearrangement uses TRBV7-9 and TRBJ1-5, with 9 nucleotides matching TRBD1. CDR3 protein: CASSPLRQGGSNQPQHF. The CDR3 coding sequence is TGTGCCAGCAGCCCTCTAAGACAGGGGGGCAGCAATCAGCCCCAGCATTTT. Combining the CDR3 with reference TRBV7-9 and TRBJ1-5 gives the whole variable domain DTGVSQNPRHKITKRGQNVTFRCDPISEHNRLYWYRQTLGQGPEFLTYFQNEAQLEKSRLLSDRFSAERPKGSFSTLEIQRTEQGDSAMYLCASSPLRQGGSNQPQHFGDGTRLSIL.